The next 27 T cell receptor beta chains were all read from a single sample in a study of T cells after yellow fever vaccination. TCRdb used MiXCR to reprocess the 5' RACE reads, holding one entry per CDR3 protein. The table shows about 300,000 distinct CDR3 sequences, with 3.5% to 4.5% occurring only once. Here the sequenced sample was PBMCs, taken 5 days after the yellow fever booster vaccination. The receptors here all came from a man younger than 35 who received the YFV17D yellow fever vaccine.

This clonotype was recorded at least ten times. The V gene is TRBV6-2 or TRBV6-3, the J gene TRBJ1-5; 10 bases align to TRBD1. This CDR3 has 17 residues. Germline V lookup: CDR1 MNHEY, CDR2 SVGEGT. Trimming at V came to 0 bases and at J to 7 bases, leaving 9 bases not matched to a gene. The CDR3 region is CASSYSVTGGTGQPQHF. The CDR3 coding sequence is TGTGCCAGCAGTTACTCTGTGACAGGGGGCACCGGGCAGCCCCAGCATTTT.

This clonotype was observed a handful of times. J is TRBJ1-6 and V is TRBV20-1; TRBD1 might be the D (6 bases). Germline V lookup: CDR1 DFQATT, CDR2 SNEGSKA (reference sequence). The CDR3 contains 16 residues. V lost 1 base to trimming and J lost 9 bases, with 19 bases between them. This CDR3 is CSARVVRQGLASPLHF. DNA of the CDR3: TGCAGTGCTAGAGTGGTGCGGCAGGGGCTAGCTTCACCCCTCCACTTT.

This clonotype was seen more than once but under ten times. The J gene is TRBJ2-1, the V gene TRBV7-9; 9 bases align to TRBD2. Unmatched junction bases numbered 9, after V lost 5 bases and J lost 7 bases. CDR3 length: 15 amino acids. Per germline, CDR1 SEHNR and CDR2 FQNEAQ (reference sequence). CDR3 region: CASSPSGGSWNEQFF. Here the CDR3 DNA reads TGTGCCAGCAGCCCAAGCGGGGGGTCGTGGAATGAGCAGTTCTTC.

The V call is TRBV4-3, the J call TRBJ2-1; a weak D match, TRBD2 (6 bases). V lost 1 base and J 6 bases, leaving 16 bases between the germline ends. This CDR3 contains 16 residues. Germline V gives CDR1 LGHNA, CDR2 YSLEER. The CDR3, as DNA: TGCGCCAGCAGCCAAGGATACACCCAGGAGGGCAATGAGCAGTTCTTC. Translated: CASSQGYTQEGNEQFF.

This clonotype was counted at least ten times. The chain recombines TRBV5-4 with TRBJ2-2, with D maybe TRBD1 (6 bases). This CDR3 is 14 amino acids long. CDR1 is SGHNT, CDR2 YYREEE, per germline (reference sequence). V dropped 4 bases and J dropped 6 bases, with 13 bases sitting between them. CDR3 sequence: CASSRERTAGELFF. The CDR3, as DNA: TGTGCCAGCAGCCGCGAACGGACAGCCGGGGAGCTGTTTTTT.

This sequence joins TRBV5-6 and TRBJ2-4; TRBD2 matches 10 bases. The V gene's germline CDR1 is SGHDT and CDR2 YYEEEE. J lost 10 bases, V lost 4 bases, and 5 bases had no gene match. The CDR3 has 13 residues. CDR3 nucleotide sequence: TGTGCCAGCAGCACTAGCGGGGCGGCAATTCAGTACTTC. It translates to CASSTSGAAIQYF.

The chain couples TRBV5-1 to TRBJ1-4; 7 nucleotides agree with TRBD1. Germline V gives CDR1 SGHRS, CDR2 YFSETQ. V trimming: 1 base; J trimming: 0 bases; junction bases outside the gene matches: 3. This CDR3 contains 16 residues. Here the CDR3 DNA reads TGCGCCAGCAGCTTGCACAGGGGTGCAACTAATGAAAAACTGTTTTTT. It yields the protein CASSLHRGATNEKLFF.

This chain connects TRBV7-3 to TRBJ2-1; maybe TRBD1 (6 bases). The CDR3 consists of 14 residues. Trimming left V 6 bases short and J 3 bases short, with 12 bases between. The germline CDR1 and CDR2 sequences are SGHTA and FQGTGA. This CDR3 reads CASSSQGGYNEQFF. The CDR3 bases are TGTGCCAGCAGTTCCCAAGGGGGCTACAATGAGCAGTTCTTC. Combining the CDR3 with reference TRBV7-3 and TRBJ2-1 gives the whole variable domain GAGVSQTPSNKVTEKGKYVELRCDPISGHTALYWYRQSLGQGPEFLIYFQGTGAADDSGLPNDRFFAVRPEGSVSTLKIQRTERGDSAVYLCASSSQGGYNEQFFGPGTRLTVL.

This clonotype has a count of ten or more. The chain carries TRBV7-2 and TRBJ2-7; D call uncertain. This CDR3 has 18 residues. The germline gives CDR1 SGHTA, CDR2 FQGNSA. V dropped 1 base and J dropped 1 base, with 20 bases sitting between them. This CDR3 is CASSLGVLKDRRSYEQYV. Here the CDR3 DNA reads TGTGCCAGCAGCTTAGGGGTTCTAAAGGACCGACGATCCTACGAGCAGTACGTC.

Ten or more counts support this clonotype. This chain links TRBV30 with TRBJ1-1, with TRBD1 identical over 11 bases. The V gene end was trimmed by 3 bases and the J gene end by 5 bases; junction bases not matched to a gene: 2. The CDR3 is 13 amino acids. Looked up from germline, CDR1 is GTSNPN and CDR2 is SVGIG (reference sequence). The CDR3 nucleotides read TGTGCCTGGAGGGACAGGGGGCAAACTGAAGCTTTCTTT. Amino acids: CAWRDRGQTEAFF.

This clonotype was recorded a few times. V is TRBV24-1 and J is TRBJ1-5, with D hard to call. This CDR3 is built from 16 residues. Trimming shortened V by 4 bases and J by 2 bases, and 14 bases separated the two germline ends. The germline V gene has CDR1 KGHDR and CDR2 SFDVKD. The CDR3 DNA sequence: TGTGCCACCAGTGACCCGAGTGCCGGGCGCAATCAGCCCCAGCATTTT. Protein sequence: CATSDPSAGRNQPQHF.

Only a few counts were recorded for this clonotype. V usage is TRBV29-1 and J usage is TRBJ2-5; 7 bases fit TRBD1. Trimming at V came to 3 bases and at J to 4 bases, leaving 20 bases not matched to a gene. From germline, CDR1 is SQVTM and CDR2 ANQGSEA. This CDR3 has 18 amino acids. For the CDR3, the DNA is TGCAGCGTTGATATCCCTTTGATCACAGGGGAGTGGGGAGAGACCCAGTACTTC. This encodes CSVDIPLITGEWGETQYF.

Many counts were recorded for this clonotype. J is TRBJ2-1 and V is TRBV5-8; 8 bases agree with TRBD2. V shed 4 bases and J 12 bases; nucleotides not matched to a gene: 12. Germline V lookup: CDR1 SGHTS, CDR2 YDEGEE. The CDR3 covers 14 residues. The CDR3 DNA sequence: TGTGCCAGCAGCCCGGCTGGGCGGGGGGATGGGCAGTTCTTC. Its translation: CASSPAGRGDGQFF.

The sample holds a few counts of this clonotype. J is TRBJ1-6 and V is TRBV28; a weak D match, TRBD1 (6 bases). Per the germline V gene, CDR1 is MDHEN and CDR2 is SYDVKM. CDR3 length: 14 residues. V lost 6 bases and J 10 bases, leaving 16 bases between the germline ends. The CDR3 reads CASRIQGINSPLHF. CDR3 nucleotide sequence: TGTGCCAGCAGAATCCAGGGGATCAACTCACCCCTCCACTTT.

The table lists this clonotype with many counts. The genes are TRBV12-3 or TRBV12-4 and TRBJ2-1; D perhaps matches TRBD1 (5 bases). Trimming took off 6 bases at V and 6 bases at J, with 15 bases between the two ends. This CDR3 comprises 14 residues. Here the CDR3 reads CASRDQQVSNEQFF. The CDR3 DNA is TGTGCCAGCAGGGATCAACAGGTTAGCAATGAGCAGTTCTTC.

The table lists this clonotype with many counts. This chain connects TRBV5-6 to TRBJ2-2; D unclear. Germline CDR1 is SGHDT and CDR2 is YYEEEE. Trimming stripped 1 base from V and 8 bases from J, with 6 bases between. The CDR3 length is 12 residues. The CDR3, as DNA: TGTGCCAGCAGCTTGATGACAGGGGAGCTGTTTTTT. Its protein product is CASSLMTGELFF.

This clonotype was detected a few times. The V call is TRBV12-3 or TRBV12-4, the J call TRBJ2-7; the D is unclear. The CDR3 has 11 residues. V dropped 7 bases and J dropped 4 bases, with 8 bases sitting between them. The CDR3 spells CASISSYEQYF. The CDR3 nucleotides read TGTGCCAGCATTTCATCATACGAGCAGTACTTC.

This clonotype was detected only a few times. The rearrangement joins TRBV15 to TRBJ2-3; D gene uncertain. The CDR3 is 14 residues long. Per the germline V gene, CDR1 is LNHNV and CDR2 is YYDKDF (reference sequence). V was shortened by 0 bases and J by 0 bases, with 4 bases between the two germline ends. The CDR3 reads CATSREQSTDTQYF. The CDR3 nucleotides read TGTGCCACCAGCAGAGAACAGAGCACAGATACGCAGTATTTT.

CDR3 residues: CASSLVWTATNEKLFF. CDR3 nucleotides: TGTGCCAGCAGCTTGGTGTGGACGGCAACTAATGAAAAACTGTTTTTT. The chain uses TRBV5-5 and TRBJ1-4; D ambiguous. The CDR3 sequence is 16 residues long. CDR1 is SGHKS, CDR2 YYEKEE, per germline (reference sequence). The V gene lost 0 bases and the J gene lost 0 bases, with 9 bases spanning the gap.

This clonotype has only a few counts. The chain recombines TRBV12-3 or TRBV12-4 with TRBJ2-1; D may be TRBD2 (5 bases). The V gene lost 2 bases and the J gene lost 10 bases, with 12 bases spanning the gap. The CDR3 is 13 amino acids. The CDR3 coding sequence is TGTGCCAGCAGTTTAAATTTTTCGGGGGAGCAGTTCTTC. Amino acid sequence: CASSLNFSGEQFF.

At least ten counts were recorded for this clonotype. The chain recombines TRBV7-2 with TRBJ2-2; maybe TRBD1 (6 bases). Germline lookup yields CDR1 SGHTA and CDR2 FQGNSA. The CDR3 is 16 residues long. Trimming took 5 bases from V and 4 from J, leaving 17 bases between them. The CDR3 loop reads CASSPPRGHRTGELFF. DNA for the CDR3: TGTGCCAGCAGCCCCCCGAGGGGACACCGCACCGGGGAGCTGTTTTTT.

This clonotype has more than one count but fewer than ten. The J gene is TRBJ2-1, the V gene TRBV3-1, with TRBD2 matching over 7 bases. This CDR3 is built from 15 residues. With 5 bases clipped from V and 5 bases from J, the junction kept 9 bases outside the gene matches. Germline V gene lookup returns CDR1 LGHDT and CDR2 YNNKEL (reference sequence). CDR3 bases: TGTGCCAGCAGCTCCGGACTAGTCCTCCACAATGAGCAGTTCTTC. Amino acid sequence: CASSSGLVLHNEQFF.

This clonotype appeared a few times. V usage is TRBV5-4 and J usage is TRBJ2-3; 7 bases line up with TRBD1. The CDR3 extends over 17 amino acids. V lost 4 bases and J lost 2; bases outside the gene matches: 13. The germline gives CDR1 SGHNT, CDR2 YYREEE (reference sequence). The CDR3 region has the DNA TGTGCCAGCAGCCCCATCCCGGGACAGAGAGACACAGATACGCAGTATTTT. Protein product: CASSPIPGQRDTDTQYF.

This clonotype has a count of ten or more. The chain employs TRBV28 and TRBJ2-5; 9 bases line up with TRBD1. CDR3 length: 13 amino acids. CDR1 and CDR2 (germline): MDHEN, SYDVKM. V shed 5 bases and J 2 bases; nucleotides not matched to a gene: 0. CDR3: CASSGQGQETQYF. Written as DNA, the CDR3 is TGTGCCAGCAGTGGACAGGGGCAAGAGACCCAGTACTTC.

This clonotype has at least ten counts. This sequence joins TRBV7-9 and TRBJ2-5, with D possibly matching TRBD2 (6 bases). Germline loops: CDR1 SEHNR, CDR2 FQNEAQ (reference sequence). The V end was cut by 5 bases, the J end by 4 bases, with 11 bases between. The CDR3 is 13 amino acids. CDR3 in amino acids: CASSAGSGETQYF. In DNA form, the CDR3 reads TGTGCCAGCAGCGCGGGAAGTGGAGAGACCCAGTACTTC.

This clonotype was detected many times. The chain carries TRBV4-1 and TRBJ2-5, with D maybe TRBD1 (6 bases). Germline V gene sequence: CDR1 MGHRA, CDR2 YSYEKL. V lost 1 base, J lost 5 bases, and 14 bases lay in between. CDR3 length: 15 amino acids. The CDR3 coding sequence is TGCGCCAGCAGCCAAGCATTGGTAGGGGGTGAGACCCAGTACTTC. This sequence encodes CASSQALVGGETQYF.

This clonotype was detected many times. V is TRBV5-1 and J is TRBJ1-1; 11 nucleotides align to TRBD1. The CDR3 sequence is 16 residues long. Trimming cost V 4 bases and J 5 bases; bases outside gene matches: 10. Germline CDR1 SGHRS, CDR2 YFSETQ. CDR3 DNA: TGCGCCAGCAGCGTAGGACAGGGGGCGCGGAGGACTGAAGCTTTCTTT. It codes for CASSVGQGARRTEAFF. The full variable domain, rest sourced from reference TRBV5-1 and TRBJ1-1, is KAGVTQTPRYLIKTRGQQVTLSCSPISGHRSVSWYQQTPGQGLQFLFEYFSETQRNKGNFPGRFSGRQFSNSRSEMNVSTLELGDSALYLCASSVGQGARRTEAFFGQGTRLTVV.